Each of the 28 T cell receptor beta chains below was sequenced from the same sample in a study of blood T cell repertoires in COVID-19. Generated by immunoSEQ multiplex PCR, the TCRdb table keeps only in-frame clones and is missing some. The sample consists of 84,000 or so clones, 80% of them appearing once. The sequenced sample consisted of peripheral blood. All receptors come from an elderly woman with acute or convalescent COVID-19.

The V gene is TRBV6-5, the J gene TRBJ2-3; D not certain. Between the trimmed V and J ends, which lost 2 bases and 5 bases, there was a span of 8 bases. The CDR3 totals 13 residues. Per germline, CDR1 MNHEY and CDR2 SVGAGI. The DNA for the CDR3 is TGTGCCAGCAGTTACGACGCAGGAGATACGCAGTATTTT. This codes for CASSYDAGDTQYF.

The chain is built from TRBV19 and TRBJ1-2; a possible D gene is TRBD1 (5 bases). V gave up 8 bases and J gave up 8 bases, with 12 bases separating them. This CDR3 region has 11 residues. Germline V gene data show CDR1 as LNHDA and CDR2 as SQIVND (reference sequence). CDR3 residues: CASLGEGGYTF. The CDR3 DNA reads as TGTGCCAGTTTGGGGGAGGGCGGCTACACCTTC.

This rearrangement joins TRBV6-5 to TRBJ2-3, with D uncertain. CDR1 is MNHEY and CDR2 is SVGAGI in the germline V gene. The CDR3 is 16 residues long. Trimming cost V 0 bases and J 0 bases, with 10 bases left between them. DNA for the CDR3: TGTGCCAGCAGTTACTCTTTGGCACAAAGCACAGATACGCAGTATTTT. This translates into CASSYSLAQSTDTQYF.

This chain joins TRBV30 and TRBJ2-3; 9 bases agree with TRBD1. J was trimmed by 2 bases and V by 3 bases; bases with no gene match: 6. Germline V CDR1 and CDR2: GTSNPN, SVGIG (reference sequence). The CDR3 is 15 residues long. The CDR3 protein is CAWRGTGYSTDTQYF. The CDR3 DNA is TGTGCCTGGAGGGGGACAGGGTATTCCACAGATACGCAGTATTTT. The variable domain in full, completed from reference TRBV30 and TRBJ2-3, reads SQTIHQWPATLVQPVGSPLSLECTVEGTSNPNLYWYRQAAGRGLQLLFYSVGIGQISSEVPQNLSASRPQDRQFILSSKKLLLSDSGFYLCAWRGTGYSTDTQYFGPGTRLTVL.

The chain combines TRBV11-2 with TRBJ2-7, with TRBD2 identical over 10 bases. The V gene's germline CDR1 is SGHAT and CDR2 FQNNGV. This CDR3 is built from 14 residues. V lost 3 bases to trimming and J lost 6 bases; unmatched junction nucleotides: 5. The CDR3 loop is CASSFTSGIFEQYF. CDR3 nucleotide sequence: TGTGCCAGCAGCTTTACTAGCGGGATTTTCGAGCAGTACTTC.

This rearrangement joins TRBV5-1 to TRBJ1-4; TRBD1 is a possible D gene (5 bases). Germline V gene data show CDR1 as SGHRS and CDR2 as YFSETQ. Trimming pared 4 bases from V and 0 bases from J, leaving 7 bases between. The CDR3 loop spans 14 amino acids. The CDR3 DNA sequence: TGCGCCAGCAGCGGGGCAGCAACTAATGAAAAACTGTTTTTT. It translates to CASSGAATNEKLFF.

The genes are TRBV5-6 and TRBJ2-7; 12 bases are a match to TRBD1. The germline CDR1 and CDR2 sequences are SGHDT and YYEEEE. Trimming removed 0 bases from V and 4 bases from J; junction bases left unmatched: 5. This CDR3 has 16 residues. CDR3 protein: CASSLVLGQGAYEQYF. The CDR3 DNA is TGTGCCAGCAGCTTGGTTTTGGGACAGGGGGCGTACGAGCAGTACTTC.

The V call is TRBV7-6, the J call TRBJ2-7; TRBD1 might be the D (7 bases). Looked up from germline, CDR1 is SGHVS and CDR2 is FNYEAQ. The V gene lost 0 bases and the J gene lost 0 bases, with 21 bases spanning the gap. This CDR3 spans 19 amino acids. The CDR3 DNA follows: TGTGCCAGCAGCTTAGCCGCAGGGGGGATAAGACGGACCTCCTACGAGCAGTACTTC. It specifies CASSLAAGGIRRTSYEQYF.

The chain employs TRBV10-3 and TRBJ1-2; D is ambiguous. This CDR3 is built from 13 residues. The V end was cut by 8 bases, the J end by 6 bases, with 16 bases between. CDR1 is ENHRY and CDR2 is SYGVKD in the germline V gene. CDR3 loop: CAIGVRPGDGYTF. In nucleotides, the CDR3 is TGTGCCATCGGGGTCCGCCCGGGAGATGGCTACACCTTC.

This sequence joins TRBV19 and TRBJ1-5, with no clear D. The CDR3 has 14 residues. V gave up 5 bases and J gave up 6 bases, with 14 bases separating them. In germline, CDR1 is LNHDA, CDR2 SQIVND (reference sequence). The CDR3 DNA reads TGTGCCAGTAGTGCGTCAGGAATTTTTCAGCCCCAGCATTTT. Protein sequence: CASSASGIFQPQHF.

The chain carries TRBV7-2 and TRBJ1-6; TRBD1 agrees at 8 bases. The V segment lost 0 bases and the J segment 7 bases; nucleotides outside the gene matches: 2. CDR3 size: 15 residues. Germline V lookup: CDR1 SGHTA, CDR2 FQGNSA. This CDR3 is CASSLATGVNSPLHF. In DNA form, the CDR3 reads TGTGCCAGCAGCTTAGCGACAGGGGTGAATTCACCCCTCCACTTT.

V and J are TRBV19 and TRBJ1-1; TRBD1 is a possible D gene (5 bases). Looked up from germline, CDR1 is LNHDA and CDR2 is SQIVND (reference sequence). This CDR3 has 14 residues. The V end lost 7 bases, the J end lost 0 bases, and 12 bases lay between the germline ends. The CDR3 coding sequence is TGTGCCAGTACCGTCGGACATATGAACACTGAAGCTTTCTTT. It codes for CASTVGHMNTEAFF.

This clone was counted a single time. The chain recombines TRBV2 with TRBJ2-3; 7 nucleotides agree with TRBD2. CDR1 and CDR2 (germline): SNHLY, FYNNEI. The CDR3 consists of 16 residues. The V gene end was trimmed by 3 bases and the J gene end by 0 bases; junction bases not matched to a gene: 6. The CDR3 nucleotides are TGTGCCAGCAGTGATCGGGGGACTATGAGCACAGATACGCAGTATTTT. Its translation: CASSDRGTMSTDTQYF.

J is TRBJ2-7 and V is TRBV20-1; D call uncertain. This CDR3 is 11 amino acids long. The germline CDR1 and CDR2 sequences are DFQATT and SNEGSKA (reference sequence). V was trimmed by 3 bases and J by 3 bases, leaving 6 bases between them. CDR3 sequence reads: CSASLSYEQYF. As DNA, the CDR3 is TGCAGTGCTAGTCTCAGCTACGAGCAGTACTTC.

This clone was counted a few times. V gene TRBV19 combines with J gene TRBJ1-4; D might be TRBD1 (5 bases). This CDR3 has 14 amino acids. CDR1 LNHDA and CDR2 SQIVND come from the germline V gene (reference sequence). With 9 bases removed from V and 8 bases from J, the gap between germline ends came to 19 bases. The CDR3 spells CASTRQREGEKLFF. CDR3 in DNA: TGTGCCAGCACTAGACAGCGGGAGGGCGAAAAACTGTTTTTT.

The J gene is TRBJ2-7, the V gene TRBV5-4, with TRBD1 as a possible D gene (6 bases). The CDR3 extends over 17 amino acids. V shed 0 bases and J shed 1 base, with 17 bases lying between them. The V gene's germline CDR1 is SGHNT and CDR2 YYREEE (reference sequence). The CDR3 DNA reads TGTGCCAGCAGCTTGGCCGGGCAGGGGAGCAGGTCCTACGAGCAGTACTTC. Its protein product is CASSLAGQGSRSYEQYF.

CDR3 loop: CASRTTEQYF. DNA of the CDR3: TGTGCCAGCAGGACGACAGAGCAGTACTTC. V is TRBV2 and J is TRBJ2-7; D not resolved. CDR1 is SNHLY and CDR2 is FYNNEI in the germline V gene. Trimming left V 6 bases short and J 7 bases short, with 7 bases between. The CDR3 contains 10 residues. The full variable domain, rest sourced from reference TRBV2 and TRBJ2-7, is EPEVTQTPSHQVTQMGQEVILRCVPISNHLYFYWYRQILGQKVEFLVSFYNNEISEKSEIFDDQFSVERPDGSNFTLKIRSTKLEDSAMYFCASRTTEQYFGPGTRLTVT.

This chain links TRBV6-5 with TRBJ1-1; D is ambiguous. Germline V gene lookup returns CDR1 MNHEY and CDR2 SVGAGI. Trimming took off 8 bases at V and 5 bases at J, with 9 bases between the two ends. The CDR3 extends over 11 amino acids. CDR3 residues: CASLGGTEAFF. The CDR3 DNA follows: TGTGCCAGCCTTGGCGGGACTGAAGCTTTCTTT.

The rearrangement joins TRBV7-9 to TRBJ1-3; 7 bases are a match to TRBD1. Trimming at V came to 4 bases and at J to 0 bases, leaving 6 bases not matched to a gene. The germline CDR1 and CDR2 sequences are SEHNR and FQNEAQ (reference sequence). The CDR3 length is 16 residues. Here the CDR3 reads CASSSTGPYSGNTIYF. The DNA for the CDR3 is TGTGCCAGCAGCTCGACAGGGCCCTACTCTGGAAACACCATATATTTT.

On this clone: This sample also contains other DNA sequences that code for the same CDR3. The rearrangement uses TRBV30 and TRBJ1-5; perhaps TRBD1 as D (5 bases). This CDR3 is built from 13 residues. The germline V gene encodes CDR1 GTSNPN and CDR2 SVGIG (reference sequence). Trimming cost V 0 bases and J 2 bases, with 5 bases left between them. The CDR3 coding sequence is TGTGCCTGGAGTGTCAGGGGCAATCAGCCCCAGCATTTT. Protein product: CAWSVRGNQPQHF.

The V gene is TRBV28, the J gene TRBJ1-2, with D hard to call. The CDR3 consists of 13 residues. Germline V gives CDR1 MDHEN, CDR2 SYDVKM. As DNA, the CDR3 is TGTGCTAACCGGGAGAAAGGCGGCTATGGCTACACCTTC. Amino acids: CANREKGGYGYTF.

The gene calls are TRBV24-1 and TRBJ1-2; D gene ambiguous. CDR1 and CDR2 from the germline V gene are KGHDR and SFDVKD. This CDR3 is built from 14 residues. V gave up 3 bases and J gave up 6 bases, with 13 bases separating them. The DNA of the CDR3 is TGTGCCACCAGTGATCCCTCAAGAGGGCATGGCTACACCTTC. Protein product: CATSDPSRGHGYTF.

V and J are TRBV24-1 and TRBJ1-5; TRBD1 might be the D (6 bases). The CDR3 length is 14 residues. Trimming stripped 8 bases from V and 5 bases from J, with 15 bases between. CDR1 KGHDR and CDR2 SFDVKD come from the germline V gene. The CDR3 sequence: CATTRTGKDQPQHF. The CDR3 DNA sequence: TGTGCCACCACCAGAACAGGGAAGGATCAGCCCCAGCATTTT.

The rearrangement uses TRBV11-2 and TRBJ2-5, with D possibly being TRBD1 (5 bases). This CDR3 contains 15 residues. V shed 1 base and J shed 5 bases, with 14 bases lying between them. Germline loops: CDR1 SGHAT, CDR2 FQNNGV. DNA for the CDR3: TGTGCCAGCAGCTTAGGTCAGGGAAGGCGGGAGACCCAGTACTTC. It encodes CASSLGQGRRETQYF.

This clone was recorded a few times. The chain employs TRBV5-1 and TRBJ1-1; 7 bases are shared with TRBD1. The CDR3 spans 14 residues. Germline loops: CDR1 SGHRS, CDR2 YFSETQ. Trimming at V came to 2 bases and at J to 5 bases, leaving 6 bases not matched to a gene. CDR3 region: CASSLNRGGTEAFF. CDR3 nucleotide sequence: TGCGCCAGCAGCTTAAACAGGGGAGGAACTGAAGCTTTCTTT.

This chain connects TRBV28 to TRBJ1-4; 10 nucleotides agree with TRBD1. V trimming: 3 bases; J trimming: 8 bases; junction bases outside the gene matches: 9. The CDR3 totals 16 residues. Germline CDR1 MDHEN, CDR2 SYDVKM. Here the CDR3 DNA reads TGTGCCAGCAGTTTTCTGGTGACAGGGGGCCTGGAAAAACTGTTTTTT. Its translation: CASSFLVTGGLEKLFF.

CDR3 DNA sequence: TGTGCCAGCAGCGAAAGCGGGACGGGCATCTATGGCTACACCTTC. Encoded protein: CASSESGTGIYGYTF. V is TRBV7-8 and J is TRBJ1-2; perhaps TRBD1 as D (5 bases). The V end was cut by 5 bases, the J end by 4 bases, with 17 bases between. This CDR3 contains 15 residues. Germline V gene data show CDR1 as SGHVS and CDR2 as FQNEAQ.

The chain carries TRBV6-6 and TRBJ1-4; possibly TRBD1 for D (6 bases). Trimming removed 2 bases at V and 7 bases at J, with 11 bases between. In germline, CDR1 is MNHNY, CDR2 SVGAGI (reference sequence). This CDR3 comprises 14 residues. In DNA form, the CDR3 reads TGTGCCAGCAGTTACGGGCAGGGGATTGAAAAACTGTTTTTT. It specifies CASSYGQGIEKLFF.